This T cell receptor beta chain stems from a study of shared clonotypes between healthy human individuals. Naivety among CD8 cells was defined by CD45RO negativity and positive CCR7 selection, thereby excluding terminally differentiated effector memory CD45RA+ cells. TCRdb's table, derived via immunoSEQ multiplex PCR, lists solely in-frame clones and lacks some. The repertoire holds some 2,100,000 clones, 93% seen once, with roughly 1.8% in the top ten. Germline trimming cut 5 bases from V and 4 bases from J; bases unmatched to any gene: 12. The CDR3 covers 16 residues. Per the germline V gene, CDR1 is MNHEY and CDR2 is SMNVEV (reference sequence).

The material sequenced was naive CD8+ T cells from PBMCs. This rearrangement joins TRBV27 to TRBJ2-3, with 7 bases that match TRBD2. This receptor was obtained from a man between 18 and 29 years old in good health. Some clones in this sample may be carry-over from other donors' samples. CDR3: CASSPAAGEVADTQYF. CDR3 DNA: TGTGCCAGCAGTCCCGCCGCGGGGGAGGTGGCAGATACGCAGTATTTT.